The clone carrying this TCR beta chain was counted a single time. The data belong to a study of T cell responses to AZD1222 COVID-19 vaccine. Method: immunoSEQ multiplex PCR; TCRdb's copy keeps in-frame clones and lacks some. Here the sample spans roughly 130,000 clones, 86% being singletons. Germline CDR1 reads SGHRS; CDR2 reads YFSETQ. The CDR3 extends over 13 amino acids. Between the trimmed V and J ends, which lost 4 bases and 1 base, there was a span of 8 bases. The sequences come from peripheral blood, collected on day 0 of AZD1222 vaccination. This sequence was found in an adult in good health. This chain uses TRBV5-1 with TRBJ1-1; D is ambiguous. CDR3 sequence (DNA): TGCGCCAGCAGCCCGGCAGCGAACACTGAAGCTTTCTTT. The encoded protein is CASSPAANTEAFF.